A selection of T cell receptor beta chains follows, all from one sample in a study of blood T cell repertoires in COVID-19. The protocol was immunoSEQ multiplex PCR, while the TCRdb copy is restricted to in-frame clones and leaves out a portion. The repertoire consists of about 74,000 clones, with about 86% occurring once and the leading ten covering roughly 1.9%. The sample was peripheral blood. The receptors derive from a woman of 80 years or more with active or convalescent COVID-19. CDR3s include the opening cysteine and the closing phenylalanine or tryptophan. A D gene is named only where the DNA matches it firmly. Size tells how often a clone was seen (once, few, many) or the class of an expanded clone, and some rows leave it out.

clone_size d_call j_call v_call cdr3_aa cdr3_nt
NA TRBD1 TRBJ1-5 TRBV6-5 CASGRDRVVGQPQHF TGTGCCAGCGGTCGAGACAGGGTAGTCGGTCAGCCCCAGCATTTT
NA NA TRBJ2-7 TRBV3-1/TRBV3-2 CASSPLLSGWEQYF TGTGCCAGCAGCCCGTTACTTTCGGGATGGGAGCAGTACTTC
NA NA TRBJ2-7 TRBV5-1 CASSPRGAGTYEQYF TGCGCCAGCAGCCCCCGTGGCGCGGGGACCTACGAGCAGTACTTC
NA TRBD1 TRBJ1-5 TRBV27 CASSRTGGFQPQHF TGTGCCAGCAGTCGGACAGGGGGCTTTCAGCCCCAGCATTTT
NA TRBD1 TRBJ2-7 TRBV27 CASTGGYEQYF TGTGCCAGCACAGGGGGCTACGAGCAGTACTTC
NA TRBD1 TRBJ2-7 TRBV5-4 CASSSWTGPYEQYF TGTGCCAGCAGCTCCTGGACAGGGCCCTACGAGCAGTACTTC
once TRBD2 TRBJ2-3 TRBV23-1 CASRPLAGNTDTQYF TGCGCCAGCAGGCCACTAGCGGGCAACACAGATACGCAGTATTTT
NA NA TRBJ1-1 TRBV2 CAPRQALNTEAFF TGTGCCCCCAGACAGGCTCTGAACACTGAAGCTTTCTTT
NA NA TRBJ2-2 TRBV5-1 CASSPGSHTGELFF TGCGCCAGCAGCCCGGGGTCTCACACCGGGGAGCTGTTTTTT
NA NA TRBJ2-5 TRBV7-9 CASSTTEGETQYF TGTGCCAGCAGCACGACAGAAGGAGAGACCCAGTACTTC
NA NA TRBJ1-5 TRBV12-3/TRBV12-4 CASSLVPGQPQHF TGTGCCAGCAGTTTAGTGCCCGGTCAGCCCCAGCATTTT
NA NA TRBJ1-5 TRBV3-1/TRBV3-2 CASSQDLTENQPQHF TGTGCCAGCAGCCAAGATCTAACAGAGAATCAGCCCCAGCATTTT
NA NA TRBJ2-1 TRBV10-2 CASSSGIRASYNEQFF TGCGCCAGCAGTTCAGGGATCCGGGCCTCCTACAATGAGCAGTTCTTC
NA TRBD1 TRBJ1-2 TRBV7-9 CASSAGTGYGYTF TGTGCCAGCAGCGCCGGGACAGGCTATGGCTACACCTTC
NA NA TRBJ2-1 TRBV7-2 CASSFLYNEQFF TGTGCCAGCAGCTTCCTCTACAATGAGCAGTTCTTC
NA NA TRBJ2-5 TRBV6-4 CASSDVTIQETQYF TGTGCCAGCAGTGACGTTACTATCCAAGAGACCCAGTACTTC
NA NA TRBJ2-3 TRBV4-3 CASSQERTQGLSTDTQYF TGCGCCAGCAGCCAAGAAAGGACGCAGGGGCTAAGCACAGATACGCAGTATTTT
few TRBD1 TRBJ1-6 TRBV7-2 CASSLTRDSYNSPLHF TGTGCCAGCAGCTTAACTCGGGACAGCTATAATTCACCCCTCCACTTT
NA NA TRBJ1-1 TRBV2 CASSNRSPEAFF TGTGCCAGCAGTAATCGGAGTCCTGAAGCTTTCTTT
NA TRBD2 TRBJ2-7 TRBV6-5 CASSYSTSGGAGEQYF TGTGCCAGCAGTTACTCGACTAGCGGGGGGGCCGGTGAGCAGTACTTC
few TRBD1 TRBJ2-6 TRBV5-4 CASSQGVGANVLTF TGTGCCAGCAGCCAGGGGGTTGGGGCCAACGTCCTGACTTTC
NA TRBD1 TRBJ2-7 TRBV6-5 CASREQDRAGEQYF TGTGCCAGCAGGGAGCAGGACAGGGCGGGAGAGCAGTACTTC
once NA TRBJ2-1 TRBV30 CAWSTQGNEQFF TGTGCCTGGAGTACACAGGGAAATGAGCAGTTCTTC
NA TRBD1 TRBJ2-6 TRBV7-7 CASSPGQGLSGANVLTF TGTGCCAGCAGCCCGGGACAGGGTCTCTCTGGGGCCAACGTCCTGACTTTC
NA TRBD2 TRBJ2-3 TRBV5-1 CASSRLAGGLDTQYF TGCGCCAGCAGCCGACTAGCGGGGGGGCTAGATACGCAGTATTTT
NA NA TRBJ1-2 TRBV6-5 CASSPRLGRYGYTF TGTGCCAGCAGCCCCCGGTTGGGGAGGTATGGCTACACCTTC
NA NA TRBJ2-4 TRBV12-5 CASGLVIRVGAKNIQYF TGTGCTAGTGGTTTGGTAATTCGGGTCGGGGCCAAAAACATTCAGTACTTC
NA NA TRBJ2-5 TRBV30 CAWSGSSLETQYF TGTGCCTGGAGCGGGAGCAGTTTGGAGACCCAGTACTTC
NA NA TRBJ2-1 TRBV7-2 CASSLDPASVYNEQFF TGTGCCAGCAGCTTAGATCCTGCGTCTGTGTACAATGAGCAGTTCTTC
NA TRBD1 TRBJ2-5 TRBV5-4 CASRTTRGQRRETQYF TGTGCCAGCAGGACTACCAGGGGACAGCGGCGAGAGACCCAGTACTTC
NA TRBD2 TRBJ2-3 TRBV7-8 CASSLGGRGSWVRTDTQYF TGTGCCAGCAGCTTAGGGGGGAGGGGATCGTGGGTCCGCACAGATACGCAGTATTTT
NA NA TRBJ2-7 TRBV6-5 CASRRGGYEQYF TGTGCCAGCAGGAGGGGAGGCTACGAGCAGTACTTC
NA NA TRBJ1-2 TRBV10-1 CASIFQGGGYTF TGCGCCAGCATCTTCCAGGGAGGGGGCTACACCTTC
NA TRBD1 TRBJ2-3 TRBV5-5 CASSPTGQGADTQYF TGTGCCAGCAGCCCCACGGGACAGGGTGCAGATACGCAGTATTTT
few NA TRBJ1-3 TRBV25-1 CASSELGGGPGNTIYF TGTGCCAGCAGTGAATTAGGGGGGGGACCTGGAAACACCATATATTTT
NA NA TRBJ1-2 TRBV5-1 CASSIFRGVDYGYTF TGCGCCAGCAGCATATTCAGGGGAGTCGACTATGGCTACACCTTC
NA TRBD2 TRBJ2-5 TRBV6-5 CASTSGLAGSETQYF TGTGCCAGCACCTCTGGACTAGCGGGCTCAGAGACCCAGTACTTC
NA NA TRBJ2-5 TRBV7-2 CASAQMVETQYF TGTGCCAGCGCCCAGATGGTAGAGACCCAGTACTTC
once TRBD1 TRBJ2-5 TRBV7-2 CASSPRYRGTIQETQYF TGTGCCAGCAGCCCCCGATACAGGGGCACCATCCAAGAGACCCAGTACTTC
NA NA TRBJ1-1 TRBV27 CASSQQGMYTEAFF TGTGCCAGCAGCCAACAGGGTATGTACACTGAAGCTTTCTTT
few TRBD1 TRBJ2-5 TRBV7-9 CASSLPGTGGETQYF TGTGCCAGCAGCTTACCCGGGACAGGAGGAGAGACCCAGTACTTC
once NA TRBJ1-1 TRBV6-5 CASRRSRAMNTEAFF TGTGCCAGCAGGCGTAGCAGGGCGATGAACACTGAAGCTTTCTTT
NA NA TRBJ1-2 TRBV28 CASSFGGNYGYTF TGTGCCAGCAGTTTTGGAGGGAACTATGGCTACACCTTC
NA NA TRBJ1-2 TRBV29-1 CSVVAGGYGYTF TGCAGCGTTGTGGCGGGTGGCTATGGCTACACCTTC
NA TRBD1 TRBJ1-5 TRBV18 CASSWGDRASDQPQHF TGTGCCAGCTCATGGGGGGACAGGGCCTCGGATCAGCCCCAGCATTTT
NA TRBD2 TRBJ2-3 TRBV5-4 CASSYSGEDTQYF TGTGCCAGCAGCTACAGCGGGGAGGATACGCAGTATTTT
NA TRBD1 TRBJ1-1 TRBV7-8 CASSQQGQYTTEAFF TGTGCCAGCAGCCAACAGGGACAGTACACCACTGAAGCTTTCTTT
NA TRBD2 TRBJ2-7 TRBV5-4 CASSATSDNSYEQYF TGTGCCAGCAGCGCTACTAGCGACAACTCCTACGAGCAGTACTTC
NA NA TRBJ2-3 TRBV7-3 CASSLWGRTDTQYF TGTGCCAGCAGCTTATGGGGGCGCACAGATACGCAGTATTTT
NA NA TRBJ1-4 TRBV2 CASLKDTPGEKLFF TGTGCCAGCCTCAAGGATACACCAGGGGAAAAACTGTTTTTT